What follows describes a single T cell receptor beta chain. This clone was picked up a small number of times. What antigen it recognizes has not been identified. Base qualities are not at hand, and no much larger clone is one base apart. The data derive from a study of control samples from healthy donors and cancer patients (dated by TCRdb to the early 2020s). The library was prepared using the immunoSEQ multiplex PCR assay. TCRdb took this table from immuneACCESS and kept in-frame rearrangements with V and J called. Such tables lack part of the clones; where checked against another copy, unresolved V genes explain under half of the gap, and the rest is unexplained. The sample table holds fewer than 90,000 clones, of which around 94% were seen once. The ten largest clones add up to 6.2% of the sample. V loses 3 bases, J loses 3 bases, and the germline ends lie 8 bases apart. From the germline V gene (reference sequence), CDR1 is GTSNPN and CDR2 is SVGIG. From the cysteine up to the phenylalanine, the CDR3 has a length of 13 residues. The only DNA kept is the CDR3, 39 bases in frame from the first base.

The specimen sequenced was blood. The TCR originated in a woman in her forties in good health. The V gene is TRBV30 and the J gene is TRBJ2-2; the D gene is not confidently resolved. This receptor has the CDR3 CAWSPVYTGELFF. The DNA sequence is as follows: TGTGCCTGGAGCCCTGTATACACCGGGGAGCTGTTTTTT.